Listed below are T cell receptor beta chains from one sample, sequenced in a study of T-cell reconstitution after alpha-beta-depleted transplantation in children. TCRdb called the PCR reads again in MiXCR, with one record for every CDR3 protein. The table lists fewer than 550,000 distinct CDR3 sequences, about an eighth of them singletons. This specimen consisted of PBMCs, mostly from graft donor cells, obtained 180 days after TCRalphabeta/CD19-depleted stem cell transplant. These receptors came from a female patient between 2 and 15 years old who had a stem cell transplant for aplastic anemia, so the T cells may come from the graft donor. Each CDR3 is given with its conserved first and last residue. The D gene is left open where the match is weak. Size is omitted from some rows. Given values are once, few, many or a class for expanded clones.

>-|TRBV29-1|many|TRBJ1-2
CSAQGKGYGYTF
TGCAGCGCCCAAGGCAAGGGCTATGGCTACACCTTC
>-|TRBV7-2|-|TRBJ1-5
CASSFLGPQVGNQPQHF
TGTGCCAGCAGCTTTCTAGGACCCCAGGTTGGCAATCAGCCCCAGCATTTT
>-|TRBV7-2|-|TRBJ2-6
CASSLAVGKGANVLTF
TGTGCCAGCAGCTTAGCGGTGGGGAAGGGGGCCAACGTCCTGACTTTC
>-|TRBV7-8|-|TRBJ1-6
CASSLARQSSYNSPLHF
TGTGCCAGCAGCTTAGCGCGCCAGAGCTCCTATAATTCACCCCTCCACTTT
>TRBD2|TRBV19|-|TRBJ2-5
CASSSTFSSGKETQYF
TGTGCCAGTAGTTCGACGTTCTCTAGCGGGAAGGAGACCCAGTACTTC
>-|TRBV3-1|many|TRBJ2-2
CASSQEGARTGELFF
TGTGCCAGCAGCCAAGAGGGAGCCCGCACCGGGGAGCTGTTTTTT
>TRBD2|TRBV27|few|TRBJ2-1
CASRSIAGGEQFF
TGTGCCAGCAGGAGTATAGCGGGAGGTGAGCAGTTCTTC
>TRBD2|TRBV15|few|TRBJ2-1
CATSRDPMREQGEQFF
TGTGCCACCAGCAGAGACCCGATGCGGGAGCAGGGTGAGCAGTTCTTC
>-|TRBV20-1|-|TRBJ1-3
CSARDGGPVTF
TGCAGTGCTAGAGATGGCGGGCCAGTGACTTTT
>TRBD1|TRBV5-1|few|TRBJ2-3
CASSFGQGTHTQYF
TGCGCCAGCAGCTTTGGACAGGGGACACATACGCAGTATTTT
>TRBD2|TRBV5-1|-|TRBJ2-7
CASSLALAGGRTHEQYF
TGCGCCAGCAGCTTAGCGCTAGCGGGAGGGAGGACCCACGAGCAGTACTTC
>-|TRBV7-8|many|TRBJ2-5
CASSLAFSKETQYF
TGTGCCAGCAGCTTAGCGTTCTCCAAAGAGACCCAGTACTTC
>TRBD1|TRBV7-9|-|TRBJ2-1
CASSLAAGTGGNEQFF
TGTGCCAGCAGCTTAGCAGCCGGGACAGGGGGCAATGAGCAGTTCTTC
>-|TRBV6-2/TRBV6-3|-|TRBJ1-1
CASRPTGRATEAFF
TGTGCCAGCAGACCCACAGGACGCGCCACTGAAGCTTTCTTT
>TRBD1|TRBV11-2|few|TRBJ1-6
CASSLVGDGRGLLNSPLHF
TGTGCCAGCAGCTTAGTCGGGGACGGCAGGGGGCTGTTGAATTCACCCCTCCACTTT
>-|TRBV7-2|few|TRBJ2-5
CASSRAGSQETQYF
TGTGCCAGCAGCCGGGCGGGGAGCCAAGAGACCCAGTACTTC
>-|TRBV12-3/TRBV12-4|few|TRBJ2-3
CASSLGRRGFTDTQYF
TGTGCCAGCAGTTTGGGGAGACGGGGGTTCACAGATACGCAGTATTTT
>TRBD2|TRBV3-1|few|TRBJ2-5
CASSAIGLAVKETQYF
TGTGCCAGCAGCGCTATCGGACTAGCTGTTAAAGAGACCCAGTACTTC
>-|TRBV7-7|few|TRBJ2-3
CASSFGGSADTQYF
TGTGCCAGCAGCTTTGGAGGGTCCGCAGATACGCAGTATTTT
>-|TRBV6-1|-|TRBJ1-2
CASRAWTPGTGANYGYTF
TGTGCCAGCAGAGCATGGACCCCGGGGACGGGAGCTAACTATGGCTACACCTTC
>-|TRBV18|many|TRBJ1-1
CASSQNAGRLTEAFF
TGTGCCAGCTCACAAAACGCGGGGAGATTGACTGAAGCTTTCTTT
>-|TRBV12-3/TRBV12-4|few|TRBJ1-2
CASSLPGILYGYTF
TGTGCCAGCAGTCTCCCCGGGATCCTCTATGGCTACACCTTC
>-|TRBV15|few|TRBJ2-2
CATSRGTGVNTGELFF
TGTGCCACCAGCAGGGGGACCGGGGTGAACACCGGGGAGCTGTTTTTT
>-|TRBV3-1|-|TRBJ2-1
CASSQDRVSEQFF
TGTGCCAGCAGCCAAGATCGGGTGAGTGAGCAGTTCTTC
>-|TRBV9|-|TRBJ2-4
CASSVDRVDIQYF
TGTGCCAGCAGCGTAGACAGGGTAGACATTCAGTACTTC
>TRBD1|TRBV12-3/TRBV12-4|few|TRBJ1-5
CASNSGQGLPTLNQPQHF
TGTGCCAGCAATTCGGGACAGGGCCTTCCCACCCTCAATCAGCCCCAGCATTTT
>-|TRBV20-1|-|TRBJ2-5
CSAPYPAGLETQYF
TGCAGTGCGCCGTACCCGGCAGGGCTCGAGACCCAGTACTTC
>-|TRBV6-2/TRBV6-3|few|TRBJ2-7
CASSPRLTYEQYF
TGTGCCAGCAGTCCCCGCCTAACCTACGAGCAGTACTTC
>-|TRBV5-1|few|TRBJ2-1
CASSLDRSNNEQFF
TGCGCCAGCAGCTTGGACCGGAGCAACAATGAGCAGTTCTTC
>TRBD1|TRBV29-1|many|TRBJ2-3
CSVDPGQGVIDTQYF
TGCAGCGTTGATCCCGGACAGGGGGTGATAGATACGCAGTATTTT
>TRBD2|TRBV4-3|few|TRBJ2-7
CASSQGAGGPYEQYF
TGCGCCAGCAGCCAAGGTGCGGGAGGGCCCTACGAGCAGTACTTC
>TRBD2|TRBV20-1|few|TRBJ2-5
CSARGGTSGTRETQYF
TGCAGTGCTAGGGGAGGGACTAGCGGGACCCGAGAGACCCAGTACTTC
>-|TRBV28|few|TRBJ1-4
CASSLFEGATNEKLFF
TGTGCCAGCAGTTTATTTGAGGGAGCGACTAATGAAAAACTGTTTTTT
>TRBD2|TRBV7-2|-|TRBJ2-3
CASSLRTSGRDTDTQYF
TGTGCCAGCAGCTTAAGGACTAGCGGGAGGGATACAGATACGCAGTATTTT
>-|TRBV5-1|-|TRBJ1-2
CASSPVPGMNYGYTF
TGCGCCAGCAGCCCGGTTCCGGGGATGAACTATGGCTACACCTTC
>TRBD2|TRBV7-6|few|TRBJ2-5
CASSSNSGRTETQYF
TGTGCCAGCAGCTCCAATAGCGGGAGGACGGAGACCCAGTACTTC
>-|TRBV25-1|-|TRBJ2-5
CASSDGLWKETQYF
TGTGCCAGCAGTGATGGCCTCTGGAAGGAGACCCAGTACTTC